This T cell receptor beta chain emerged from a study of CD8 T cells in Susac syndrome. Study-wide points: The study conceded that its TCR sequencing and HLA analysis involved relatively few individuals.

RNA was extracted with the RNeasy kit, and a quantity of roughly 0.45 to 1 ug was reverse transcribed using random hexamers. With immunoSEQ multiplex PCR, TCR beta CDR3 was amplified across 54 Vbeta and 13 Jbeta. From the immunoSEQ multiplex PCR reads, TCRdb called clonotypes with MiXCR, one entry per CDR3 protein. The repertoire consists of 50,000 or so distinct CDR3 sequences, with 93% occurring once and the leading ten covering about 0.51%. The multiple sclerosis controls consisted of treatment-naive patients with relapsing-remitting disease, either stable or active. With 1 base removed from V and 2 bases from J, the gap between germline ends came to 12 bases. This CDR3 is 15 amino acids long. From germline, CDR1 is MNHEY and CDR2 SMNVEV (reference sequence). Points on this clonotype: What it recognizes is unknown.

Sequencing was performed on CD8+ T cells from PBMCs. The chain carries TRBV27 and TRBJ2-7; TRBD1 is a possible D gene (6 bases). This receptor was taken from a human donor with multiple sclerosis. CDR3 sequence reads: CASSLFGDTAYEQYF. DNA of the CDR3: TGTGCCAGCAGTTTATTTGGGGACACAGCCTACGAGCAGTACTTC.